The entry below describes one TCR beta chain. Germline loops: CDR1 ENHRY, CDR2 SYGVKD. This CDR3 comprises 13 residues. J lost 5 bases, V lost 6 bases, and 5 bases had no gene match. This entry belongs to a study of blood T cell repertoires in COVID-19. The assay was immunoSEQ multiplex PCR, and TCRdb's table has in-frame clones only and misses some. There are a few hundred thousand clones in the sample; 85% occur only once, and about 3.6% lies in the top ten. The rearrangement uses TRBV10-3 and TRBJ1-1; 8 positions agree with TRBD1. The specimen sequenced was peripheral blood. This TCR came from a woman younger than 30 with acute or convalescent COVID-19. The CDR3 region has the DNA TGTGCCATCAGGGAACAGGGGGGGACTGAAGCTTTCTTT. This encodes CAIREQGGTEAFF.